A single sample is the source of the 5 T cell receptor beta chains below, sequenced in a study of blood T cells in healthy people across ages. Through a sample-barcoded 5' primer and a J-beta primer mix, a second PCR was run for about 6 to 12 cycles. In TCRdb, the 5' RACE reads were re-called with MiXCR into one record per CDR3 protein. The data contain 1.2 million to 1.5 million distinct CDR3 sequences, roughly 40% of them singletons. Sequencing used blood. These receptors were obtained from a woman under 30 in good health.

The rearrangement uses TRBV20-1 and TRBJ2-1, with D perhaps TRBD2 (6 bases). Germline V gene data show CDR1 as DFQATT and CDR2 as SNEGSKA (reference sequence). This CDR3 has 17 amino acids. V lost 0 bases and J lost 0, with 15 bases in between. Here the CDR3 reads CSARDLRDGSSYNEQFF. CDR3 sequence (DNA): TGCAGTGCTAGAGATCTCCGGGACGGGAGCTCCTACAATGAGCAGTTCTTC.

There are a few counts of this clonotype. V gene TRBV6-6 combines with J gene TRBJ2-3; 8 bases are shared with TRBD2. Unmatched junction bases numbered 15, after V lost 6 bases and J lost 4 bases. The CDR3 is made up of 17 amino acids. Germline CDR1 is MNHNY and CDR2 is SVGAGI (reference sequence). The CDR3 bases are TGTGCCAGCAGCGATACTAGGGGAGCGGGAGAGTCAGATACGCAGTATTTT. Translated: CASSDTRGAGESDTQYF.

The rearrangement joins TRBV7-2 to TRBJ2-1, with D possibly being TRBD1 or TRBD2 (5 bases each). The germline V gene encodes CDR1 SGHTA and CDR2 FQGNSA. The ends were cut back, 0 bases at V and 4 bases at J, with 10 bases in the middle. CDR3 size: 15 residues. As DNA, the CDR3 is TGTGCCAGCAGCTTAGCGGGGGTCCTGTACAATGAGCAGTTCTTC. Its translation: CASSLAGVLYNEQFF.

This clonotype occurred a few times. The V and J genes are TRBV6-2 or TRBV6-3 and TRBJ1-5; D is uncertain. Germline CDR1 MNHEY, CDR2 SVGEGT. The CDR3 covers 15 residues. V lost 5 bases, J lost 1 base, and 12 bases lay in between. CDR3 sequence reads: CASSDPDGSNQPQHF. The CDR3 bases are TGTGCCAGCAGTGATCCGGACGGGAGCAATCAGCCCCAGCATTTT.

This chain links TRBV11-2 with TRBJ1-4; 10 positions match TRBD1. The CDR3 has 14 residues. With V trimmed by 5 bases and J by 7 bases, 4 bases remained unmatched. CDR1 SGHAT and CDR2 FQNNGV come from the germline V gene. Here the CDR3 reads CASSPGTGVEKLFF. The CDR3, as DNA: TGTGCCAGCAGCCCCGGGACAGGGGTTGAAAAACTGTTTTTT.